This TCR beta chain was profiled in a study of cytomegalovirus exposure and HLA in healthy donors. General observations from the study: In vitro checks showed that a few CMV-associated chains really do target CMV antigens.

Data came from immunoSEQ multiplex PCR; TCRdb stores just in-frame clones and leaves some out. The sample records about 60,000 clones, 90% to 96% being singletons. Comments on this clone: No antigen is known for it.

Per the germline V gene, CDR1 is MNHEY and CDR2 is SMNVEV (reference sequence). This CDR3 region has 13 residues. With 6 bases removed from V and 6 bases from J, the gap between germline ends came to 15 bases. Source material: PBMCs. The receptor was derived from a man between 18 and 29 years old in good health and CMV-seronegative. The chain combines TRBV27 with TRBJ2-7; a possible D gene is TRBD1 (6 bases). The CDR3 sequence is CASSPTTGLEQYF. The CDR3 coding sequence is TGTGCCAGCAGCCCTACCACAGGGCTCGAGCAGTACTTC.